Following are 28 T cell receptor beta chains from one sample sequenced in a study of CD8 T cells in Susac syndrome (dated by TCRdb to between 2017 and 2020). Library creation used the immunoSEQ multiplex PCR assay. RNA was extracted using the RNeasy kit, and roughly 0.45 to 1 microgram was reverse transcribed with random hexamers. The public reads were reprocessed in TCRdb via fastp at Q25 and MiXCR, keeping in-frame beta chains. Each entry merges the rows of one CDR3 protein and shows their most common DNA and genes. The sample has 210,000 or so distinct CDR3 sequences on record, less than 95% of them singletons. 0.15% of the sample goes to the ten largest clones. Sequencing input: CD4+ T cells from PBMCs. The receptors come from a human donor with Susac syndrome.

The chain links TRBV28 to TRBJ2-5; the D call may be TRBD1 or TRBD2 (5 bases each). The CDR3 loop spans 14 amino acids. Trimming took 8 bases from V and 5 from J, leaving 18 bases between them. Germline CDR1 and CDR2: MDHEN and SYDVKM. The CDR3 region is CASSFGAGWETQYF. The CDR3 DNA reads as TGTGCCAGCTCTTTCGGGGCAGGGTGGGAGACCCAGTACTTC.

The V and J genes are TRBV25-1 and TRBJ1-2; D is uncertain. This CDR3 region has 10 residues. The V end lost 3 bases, the J end lost 8 bases, and 4 bases lay between the germline ends. Germline values: CDR1 MGHDK, CDR2 SYGVNS. For the CDR3, the DNA is TGTGCCAGCAGTGATTTGGGCTACACCTTC. It yields the protein CASSDLGYTF.

The chain employs TRBV5-4 and TRBJ2-2, with D perhaps TRBD2 (6 bases). The CDR3 is 15 residues long. Germline V gene lookup returns CDR1 SGHNT and CDR2 YYREEE (reference sequence). V lost 1 base to trimming and J lost 0 bases, with 7 bases between them. The CDR3 sequence is CASSLPGANTGELFF. In DNA form, the CDR3 reads TGTGCCAGCAGCTTGCCGGGGGCGAACACCGGGGAGCTGTTTTTT.

The chain joins TRBV15 to TRBJ2-7; D is tentatively TRBD1 or TRBD2 (5 bases each). The CDR3 contains 15 residues. From germline, CDR1 is LNHNV and CDR2 YYDKDF (reference sequence). Trimming left V 3 bases short and J 4 bases short, with 16 bases between. The CDR3 DNA reads as TGTGCCACCAGCAGTTCGAGGGGTGGTATGTACGAGCAGTACTTC. It codes for CATSSSRGGMYEQYF. Variable domain in full (rest from reference TRBV15 and TRBJ2-7): DAMVIQNPRYQVTQFGKPVTLSCSQTLNHNVMYWYQQKSSQAPKLLFHYYDKDFNNEADTPDNFQSRRPNTSFCFLDIRSPGLGDTAMYLCATSSSRGGMYEQYFGPGTRLTVT.

This sequence joins TRBV4-1 and TRBJ2-7, with 8 nucleotides matching TRBD2. After removal of 4 bases from V and 5 bases from J, the junction contained 4 bases not matched to a gene. The CDR3 loop spans 13 amino acids. Germline loops: CDR1 MGHRA, CDR2 YSYEKL. Here the CDR3 reads CASSLPGRDEQYF. In DNA, the CDR3 is TGCGCCAGCAGCCTACCCGGGAGGGACGAGCAGTACTTC.

The gene calls are TRBV6-5 and TRBJ1-2; D perhaps matches TRBD1 (6 bases). V was pared by 2 bases and J by 4 bases, with 20 bases between. Germline loops: CDR1 MNHEY, CDR2 SVGAGI. CDR3 length: 17 residues. Here the CDR3 reads CASSYGAGTKGLYGYTF. The CDR3 DNA is TGTGCCAGCAGTTACGGAGCGGGGACAAAGGGCCTCTATGGCTACACCTTC.

This rearrangement joins TRBV6-5 to TRBJ1-2; no firm D call. The germline V gene has CDR1 MNHEY and CDR2 SVGAGI. The V end lost 4 bases, the J end lost 1 base, and 16 bases lay between the germline ends. The CDR3 sequence is 16 residues long. The CDR3 reads CASSSSRGRVNYGYTF. CDR3 nucleotide sequence: TGTGCCAGCAGTTCCTCACGTGGACGGGTTAACTATGGCTACACCTTC.

This clonotype showed up just once. The chain links TRBV12-3 or TRBV12-4 to TRBJ2-3, with 8 bases that match TRBD2. CDR3 length: 15 residues. V lost 4 bases to trimming and J lost 3 bases; unmatched junction nucleotides: 6. The CDR3 nucleotides read TGTGCCAGCAGTTGGAACAGCGGGGGTACAGATACGCAGTATTTT. Protein sequence: CASSWNSGGTDTQYF.

The rearrangement uses TRBV30 and TRBJ2-1; 10 bases match TRBD2. Looked up from germline, CDR1 is GTSNPN and CDR2 is SVGIG (reference sequence). This CDR3 region has 16 residues. Trimming removed 4 bases from V and 4 bases from J; junction bases left unmatched: 10. CDR3 loop: CAWTQGTSEYYNEQFF. As DNA, the CDR3 is TGTGCCTGGACCCAAGGGACTAGCGAGTATTACAATGAGCAGTTCTTC.

This chain links TRBV18 with TRBJ2-1; TRBD2 aligns across 9 bases. CDR1 is KGHSH, CDR2 LQKENI, per germline. V gave up 4 bases and J gave up 2 bases; unmatched junction bases: 6. This CDR3 region has 16 residues. CDR3 sequence reads: CASSQTSGTTYNEQFF. In DNA form, the CDR3 reads TGTGCCAGCTCACAGACTAGCGGTACCACCTACAATGAGCAGTTCTTC.

V gene TRBV28 combines with J gene TRBJ1-3; possibly TRBD1 for D (5 bases). Looked up from germline, CDR1 is MDHEN and CDR2 is SYDVKM. The CDR3 has 17 residues. Trimming stripped 7 bases from V and 7 bases from J, with 26 bases between. CDR3 in amino acids: CASKSPQGDSPFNTIYF. The CDR3 DNA reads TGTGCCAGCAAATCACCCCAGGGAGATTCCCCTTTCAACACCATATATTTT. The whole variable domain, filled in from reference TRBV28 and TRBJ1-3, reads DVKVTQSSRYLVKRTGEKVFLECVQDMDHENMFWYRQDPGLGLRLIYFSYDVKMKEKGDIPEGYSVSREKKERFSLILESASTNQTSMYLCASKSPQGDSPFNTIYFGEGSWLTVV.

The V call is TRBV20-1, the J call TRBJ1-5; D not certain. The CDR3 has 16 residues. CDR1 is DFQATT, CDR2 SNEGSKA, per germline (reference sequence). V lost 1 base and J 2 bases, leaving 15 bases between the germline ends. In DNA form, the CDR3 reads TGCAGTGCTAGAGTGCCGGGCATACGGGGCAATCAGCCCCAGCATTTT. This gives the protein CSARVPGIRGNQPQHF.

V gene TRBV6-6 combines with J gene TRBJ2-2; a weak D match, TRBD1 (6 bases). The CDR3 loop spans 16 amino acids. The germline gives CDR1 MNHNY, CDR2 SVGAGI (reference sequence). V lost 2 bases and J lost 0, with 10 bases in between. The CDR3 is CASSYPGTSNTGELFF. Written as DNA, the CDR3 is TGTGCCAGCAGTTACCCCGGGACATCGAACACCGGGGAGCTGTTTTTT.

The V gene is TRBV11-2, the J gene TRBJ1-4; TRBD1 might be the D (5 bases). The germline gives CDR1 SGHAT, CDR2 FQNNGV. The CDR3 extends over 15 amino acids. V lost 7 bases and J 5 bases, leaving 17 bases between the germline ends. The CDR3 nucleotides are TGTGCCAGCACTCGGTTGGGGCTAACGAATGAAAAACTGTTTTTT. Its protein is CASTRLGLTNEKLFF.

The genes are TRBV28 and TRBJ1-4, with 8 bases aligning to TRBD1. The CDR3 is made up of 15 amino acids. The germline CDR1 and CDR2 sequences are MDHEN and SYDVKM. The J segment lost 7 bases and the V segment lost 6 bases, leaving 10 bases of the junction unmatched. CDR3 residues: CASSHPDRAGEKLFF. CDR3 DNA: TGTGCCAGCAGCCATCCGGACAGGGCAGGTGAAAAACTGTTTTTT. The full variable domain, completed using reference TRBV28 and TRBJ1-4, is DVKVTQSSRYLVKRTGEKVFLECVQDMDHENMFWYRQDPGLGLRLIYFSYDVKMKEKGDIPEGYSVSREKKERFSLILESASTNQTSMYLCASSHPDRAGEKLFFGSGTQLSVL.

The J gene is TRBJ1-6, the V gene TRBV9; D ambiguous. V was shortened by 4 bases and J by 7 bases, with 18 bases between the two germline ends. The germline gives CDR1 SGDLS, CDR2 YYNGEE. The CDR3 contains 16 residues. CDR3 coding DNA: TGTGCCAGCAGCACCAACCCCTCGATCAGAAATTCACCCCTCCACTTT. It translates to CASSTNPSIRNSPLHF.

The chain couples TRBV20-1 to TRBJ2-7; D unclear. Germline CDR1 reads DFQATT; CDR2 reads SNEGSKA (reference sequence). V was cut by 0 bases and J by 3 bases, with 12 bases left in between. This CDR3 comprises 14 residues. The CDR3 loop reads CSARDRQADYEQYF. The CDR3 region has the DNA TGCAGTGCTAGAGACAGGCAGGCGGACTACGAGCAGTACTTC.

The chain couples TRBV7-2 to TRBJ2-1; either TRBD1 or TRBD2 may fit D (5 bases each). With 7 bases removed from V and 5 bases from J, the gap between germline ends came to 21 bases. There are 16 residues in the CDR3. The germline CDR1 and CDR2 sequences are SGHTA and FQGNSA. This chain's CDR3 is CASTRGGFRVNNEQFF. In DNA form, the CDR3 reads TGTGCCAGCACCCGGGGCGGATTTAGGGTTAACAATGAGCAGTTCTTC.

This clonotype has a single count. The chain carries TRBV7-2 and TRBJ1-2; no definite D call. Trimming shortened V by 2 bases and J by 1 base, and 8 bases separated the two germline ends. The CDR3 consists of 14 residues. Germline CDR1 and CDR2: SGHTA and FQGNSA. In DNA form, the CDR3 reads TGTGCCAGCAGCTTAAGGCAGATTAACTATGGCTACACCTTC. Its translation is CASSLRQINYGYTF.

V is TRBV4-3 and J is TRBJ1-1, with D possibly being TRBD1 (5 bases). The V gene's germline CDR1 is LGHNA and CDR2 YSLEER. V was clipped by 0 bases and J by 8 bases, with 13 bases between them. This CDR3 spans 14 amino acids. The CDR3: CASSQDSFGGEAFF. CDR3 nucleotide sequence: TGCGCCAGCAGCCAAGACTCTTTCGGGGGAGAAGCTTTCTTT.

V and J are TRBV11-3 and TRBJ2-7; D not resolved. Trimming removed 5 bases at V and 2 bases at J, with 16 bases between. The CDR3 contains 15 residues. CDR1 SGHNT and CDR2 YENEEA come from the germline V gene. The CDR3 reads CASSPVRVQPYEQYF. The CDR3 region has the DNA TGTGCCAGCAGCCCCGTCCGGGTCCAGCCCTACGAGCAGTACTTC.

This chain joins TRBV3-1 and TRBJ2-7; no firm D call. Per the germline V gene, CDR1 is LGHDT and CDR2 is YNNKEL (reference sequence). V was clipped by 4 bases and J by 11 bases, with 18 bases between them. The CDR3 runs to 13 residues. This CDR3 reads CASSPAAFPVEYF. The CDR3 bases are TGTGCCAGCAGCCCCGCGGCCTTCCCCGTGGAGTACTTC.

This clonotype has more than one count but fewer than ten. The V gene is TRBV18, the J gene TRBJ1-1; possible D gene TRBD1, 5 bases. Germline-derived CDR1 and CDR2 are KGHSH and LQKENI. V was shortened by 3 bases and J by 1 base, with 6 bases between the two germline ends. The CDR3 loop spans 13 amino acids. The CDR3 here is CASSPGGNTEAFF. CDR3 coding DNA: TGTGCCAGCTCACCCGGGGGGAACACTGAAGCTTTCTTT.

V and J are TRBV3-1 and TRBJ2-4; no clear D gene. The CDR3 is made up of 14 amino acids. The germline V gene encodes CDR1 LGHDT and CDR2 YNNKEL (reference sequence). V lost 3 bases and J lost 8, with 14 bases in between. In DNA form, the CDR3 reads TGTGCCAGCAGCCACCTACCAGTGCAGCACATTCAGTACTTC. Translating gives CASSHLPVQHIQYF.

The chain is built from TRBV12-3 or TRBV12-4 and TRBJ1-5; 7 bases are a match to TRBD1. Trimming removed 3 bases from V and 6 bases from J; junction bases left unmatched: 5. This CDR3 contains 14 residues. The CDR3 reads CASSFTGEGQPQHF. CDR3 nucleotide sequence: TGTGCCAGCAGTTTCACAGGGGAAGGTCAGCCCCAGCATTTT.

The CDR3 DNA reads as TGTGCCTGGAGTGTAAAAGAAGGACAGAGCGGGACCGGGGAGCTGTTTTTT. Amino acid sequence: CAWSVKEGQSGTGELFF. The chain employs TRBV30 and TRBJ2-2, with D perhaps TRBD1 or TRBD2 (6 bases each). Germline V gives CDR1 GTSNPN, CDR2 SVGIG (reference sequence). CDR3 length: 17 amino acids. V was clipped by 0 bases and J by 5 bases, with 19 bases between them.

The gene calls are TRBV10-3 and TRBJ2-3, with a tentative D call TRBD1 (6 bases). Trimming took off 3 bases at V and 0 bases at J, with 13 bases between the two ends. This CDR3 is built from 16 residues. Germline-derived CDR1 and CDR2 are ENHRY and SYGVKD. The CDR3 loop reads CAISDNRQVSTDTQYF. The DNA for the CDR3 is TGTGCCATCAGTGACAATAGACAGGTTAGCACAGATACGCAGTATTTT.

The chain's CDR3 is CSARDNGPSYNEQFF. Here the CDR3 DNA reads TGCAGTGCTAGAGATAACGGACCCTCCTACAATGAGCAGTTCTTC. The chain carries TRBV20-1 and TRBJ2-1; D not resolved. The germline V gene has CDR1 DFQATT and CDR2 SNEGSKA (reference sequence). V was shortened by 0 bases and J by 0 bases, with 9 bases between the two germline ends. This CDR3 has 15 amino acids.